These 20 T cell receptor beta chains came from one sample sequenced in a study of response to subunit inactivated influenza vaccine. TCRdb passed the RT-PCR reads through MiXCR, listing each CDR3 protein once. The table lists approximately 500,000 distinct CDR3 sequences, roughly 15% of them singletons, with over 8.5% in the top ten. Here the sequenced sample was PBMCs from blood, taken roughly 12 days after vaccination. These receptor sequences come from a man over 45 who received an inactivated influenza vaccine.

Turning to this clonotype: Germline is not matched at one junction end, which may reflect a read error. V and J are TRBV28 and TRBJ2-5; TRBD1 aligns across 7 bases. The CDR3 contains 15 residues. The germline gives CDR1 MDHEN, CDR2 SYDVKM. The CDR3 bases are TGTGCCATCAGTTTATCGGGGACAGAGAAAGAGACCCAGTACTTC. It specifies CAISLSGTEKETQYF.

Ten or more counts support this clonotype. The chain employs TRBV27 and TRBJ1-3; D perhaps matches TRBD1 (5 bases). CDR3 length equals 16 residues. Trimming pared 3 bases from V and 3 bases from J, leaving 15 bases between. Germline CDR1 is MNHEY and CDR2 is SMNVEV (reference sequence). CDR3 sequence: CASSFSGIGGGNTIYF. CDR3 coding DNA: TGTGCCAGCAGTTTTTCGGGGATCGGGGGTGGAAACACCATATATTTT.

This clonotype has more than one count but fewer than ten. This chain connects TRBV4-1 to TRBJ1-5, with D possibly being TRBD1 (5 bases). The CDR3 is 15 amino acids. V dropped 0 bases and J dropped 2 bases, with 8 bases sitting between them. Germline CDR1 MGHRA, CDR2 YSYEKL. The CDR3 DNA is TGCGCCAGCAGCCAAGATCAGGGCGGCAATCAGCCCCAGCATTTT. Its protein is CASSQDQGGNQPQHF.

The V and J genes are TRBV3-1 and TRBJ2-1, with D unclear. The ends were cut back, 3 bases at V and 11 bases at J, with 8 bases in the middle. Germline CDR1 and CDR2: LGHDT and YNNKEL (reference sequence). The CDR3 covers 11 residues. The CDR3 DNA sequence: TGTGCCAGCAGCCAGGTCGATAAGCAGTTCTTC. The encoded protein is CASSQVDKQFF.

The rearrangement links TRBV20-1 to TRBJ1-1; possibly TRBD1 for D (5 bases). Per germline, CDR1 DFQATT and CDR2 SNEGSKA (reference sequence). V was trimmed by 5 bases and J by 3 bases, leaving 16 bases between them. CDR3 length equals 14 residues. The CDR3 sequence is CSAPIRGGDTEAFF. The DNA for the CDR3 is TGCAGTGCTCCCATTCGGGGAGGGGACACTGAAGCTTTCTTT.

V usage is TRBV3-1 and J usage is TRBJ2-2, with D perhaps TRBD2 (5 bases). The CDR3 runs to 15 residues. V lost 10 bases, J lost 5 bases, and 20 bases lay in between. Looked up from germline, CDR1 is LGHDT and CDR2 is YNNKEL (reference sequence). The CDR3 sequence is CATCQDPGLTGELFF. The CDR3 DNA reads TGTGCCACCTGCCAAGACCCCGGACTGACCGGGGAGCTGTTTTTT.

This clonotype was seen many times. The V gene is TRBV3-1, the J gene TRBJ2-7; 9 positions match TRBD1. With 5 bases clipped from V and 4 bases from J, the junction kept 9 bases outside the gene matches. The germline gives CDR1 LGHDT, CDR2 YNNKEL (reference sequence). The CDR3 sequence is 15 residues long. The chain's CDR3 is CASSYGTGLLYEQYF. The CDR3 DNA is TGTGCCAGCAGCTATGGGACAGGGCTTCTTTACGAGCAGTACTTC.

This clonotype was detected a few times. This chain joins TRBV20-1 and TRBJ2-1, with unresolved D. Germline V gives CDR1 DFQATT, CDR2 SNEGSKA (reference sequence). V lost 6 bases and J lost 3, with 24 bases in between. The CDR3 loop spans 17 amino acids. The CDR3 nucleotides are TGCAGTGCCCTTTTGGGGTCCCCGGTAGGGCGCTACAATGAGCAGTTCTTC. Its translation is CSALLGSPVGRYNEQFF.

This clonotype has a count of ten or more. The rearrangement uses TRBV12-3 or TRBV12-4 and TRBJ2-7; 9 nucleotides match TRBD2. The junction had 6 bases not matched to a gene; V was cut back by 0 bases and J by 3 bases. The CDR3 contains 16 residues. CDR3 protein: CASSLALTSGYYEQYF. The CDR3, as DNA: TGTGCCAGCAGTTTAGCGCTAACTAGCGGGTACTACGAGCAGTACTTC.

This clonotype was seen a handful of times. The chain recombines TRBV3-1 with TRBJ1-5; D remains unclear. The germline V gene encodes CDR1 LGHDT and CDR2 YNNKEL (reference sequence). Trimming pared 4 bases from V and 5 bases from J, leaving 9 bases between. The length of the CDR3 is 13 residues. The CDR3 loop is CASSPQVHQPQHF. CDR3 nucleotide sequence: TGTGCCAGCAGCCCCCAGGTTCATCAGCCCCAGCATTTT.

The J gene is TRBJ1-6, the V gene TRBV20-1, with a tentative D call TRBD1 (6 bases). V lost 4 bases and J lost 6, with 10 bases in between. CDR3 length: 13 residues. Germline V gene sequence: CDR1 DFQATT, CDR2 SNEGSKA (reference sequence). CDR3 loop: CSATTGSNSPLHF. The CDR3, as DNA: TGCAGTGCTACCACAGGGAGTAATTCACCCCTCCACTTT.

This clonotype was picked up a small number of times. J is TRBJ1-1 and V is TRBV6-2 or TRBV6-3; D is undetermined. The germline gives CDR1 MNHEY, CDR2 SVGEGT. V gave up 8 bases and J gave up 2 bases, with 9 bases separating them. This CDR3 spans 12 amino acids. The CDR3 DNA reads as TGTGCCAGCGGCAGACTTAACACTGAAGCTTTCTTT. Its translation is CASGRLNTEAFF.

Comments on this clonotype: At one boundary the junction diverges from the germline segment, which might be a read error. This chain uses TRBV6-6 with TRBJ1-1, with no clear D. The length of the CDR3 is 13 residues. Looked up from germline, CDR1 is MNHNY and CDR2 is SVGAGI (reference sequence). The CDR3 reads CASSSLMNTEVFF. The CDR3 coding sequence is TGTGCCAGCAGTTCACTTATGAACACTGAAGTTTTCTTT.

V gene TRBV5-6 combines with J gene TRBJ2-7; 7 bases align to TRBD1. This CDR3 is 15 amino acids long. Per the germline V gene, CDR1 is SGHDT and CDR2 is YYEEEE. Unmatched junction bases numbered 9, after V lost 4 bases and J lost 2 bases. The DNA of the CDR3 is TGTGCCAGCAGCCGGATGACAGGGAGAACCTACGAGCAGTACTTC. It codes for CASSRMTGRTYEQYF.

This clonotype appeared a few times. The chain recombines TRBV7-3 with TRBJ1-4, with unresolved D. Germline lookup yields CDR1 SGHTA and CDR2 FQGTGA. V shed 0 bases and J shed 8 bases, with 7 bases lying between them. This CDR3 contains 13 residues. CDR3 protein: CASSLTYKEKLFF. The CDR3 bases are TGTGCCAGCAGCTTAACTTATAAGGAAAAACTGTTTTTT.

The sample holds a few counts of this clonotype. This sequence joins TRBV12-3 or TRBV12-4 and TRBJ2-1, with D possibly matching TRBD1 (6 bases). V lost 9 bases to trimming and J lost 7 bases, with 16 bases between them. This CDR3 has 13 amino acids. CDR3 loop: CASRTGIQNEQFF. CDR3 in DNA: TGTGCCAGTAGAACAGGGATTCAGAATGAGCAGTTCTTC.

The chain has TRBV28 and TRBJ2-3, with 10 nucleotides matching TRBD2. CDR1 and CDR2 from the germline V gene are MDHEN and SYDVKM. This CDR3 region has 17 residues. Trimming removed 3 bases from V and 0 bases from J; junction bases left unmatched: 6. This chain's CDR3 is CASSLRTSGQSTDTQYF. The CDR3 DNA reads as TGTGCCAGCAGTTTGCGGACTAGCGGACAAAGCACAGATACGCAGTATTTT.

This clonotype has a count of ten or more. The genes are TRBV6-2 or TRBV6-3 and TRBJ2-5; TRBD1 aligns across 7 bases. Germline V gene sequence: CDR1 MNHEY, CDR2 SVGEGT. The CDR3 has 11 amino acids. For the CDR3, the DNA is TGTACTACAGGGGCTCGGGAGACCCAGTACTTC. Translated, it gives CTTGARETQYF.

V is TRBV27 and J is TRBJ1-2, with TRBD1 matching 8 bases. Germline-derived CDR1 and CDR2 are MNHEY and SMNVEV (reference sequence). Trimming at V came to 4 bases and at J to 3 bases, leaving 7 bases not matched to a gene. This CDR3 comprises 15 residues. Here the CDR3 DNA reads TGTGCCAGCAGTTCGGCAGGGGGCCCGGACTATGGCTACACCTTC. Amino acids: CASSSAGGPDYGYTF.

This chain connects TRBV5-1 to TRBJ2-1; D remains ambiguous. Looked up from germline, CDR1 is SGHRS and CDR2 is YFSETQ. The V end lost 0 bases, the J end lost 6 bases, and 10 bases lay between the germline ends. The CDR3 runs 14 residues. Here the CDR3 reads CASSLDLGTNEQFF. As DNA, the CDR3 is TGCGCCAGCAGCTTGGACCTCGGTACCAATGAGCAGTTCTTC.